The text below deals with one TCR beta chain. These data belong to a study of blood T cell repertoires in COVID-19. Original analysis: Reference gene primer amplification in the assay estimated nucleated cell counts. Using immunoSEQ multiplex PCR, the repertoire was profiled, and TCRdb retains in-frame clones only, with some absent. V and J calls plus clone size are reproduced from that table; the DNA served to infer D and trimming. Of a few hundred thousand clones listed, 89% were seen once; the top ten hold less than 3.5%. Someone with COVID-19 had been met by exposed participants within 2 weeks before study entry. Germline CDR1 reads LNHNV; CDR2 reads YYDKDF (reference sequence). The ends lost 6 bases at V and 5 bases at J; junction bases unmatched: 9. The CDR3 spans 14 residues.

This TCR was sampled from a woman aged 45-59 years who had been exposed to COVID-19. Sequenced: PBMCs or T cells enriched from blood (not recorded which). The chain joins TRBV15 to TRBJ2-5, with 7 bases matching TRBD2. CDR3 sequence (DNA): TGTGCCACCAGTGGACTAGTGTTGGGCGAGACCCAGTACTTC. Translation: CATSGLVLGETQYF.